The 14 T cell receptor beta chains listed next were all sequenced from one sample in a study of blood T cell repertoires in COVID-19. Generated by immunoSEQ multiplex PCR, the TCRdb table keeps only in-frame clones and is missing some. The sample holds about 220,000 clones, over 60% seen once. The specimen sequenced was peripheral blood. These receptors originate from a woman aged 70-85 years with acute or convalescent COVID-19.

This chain links TRBV5-1 with TRBJ2-5, with 8 nucleotides matching TRBD2. The CDR3 length is 15 residues. Trimming removed 0 bases from V and 2 bases from J; junction bases left unmatched: 3. Germline-derived CDR1 and CDR2 are SGHRS and YFSETQ. Here the CDR3 reads CASSLVPSGQETQYF. The CDR3, as DNA: TGCGCCAGCAGCTTGGTCCCTAGCGGGCAAGAGACCCAGTACTTC. The full variable domain, with the rest looked up from reference TRBV5-1 and TRBJ2-5, is KAGVTQTPRYLIKTRGQQVTLSCSPISGHRSVSWYQQTPGQGLQFLFEYFSETQRNKGNFPGRFSGRQFSNSRSEMNVSTLELGDSALYLCASSLVPSGQETQYFGPGTRLLVL.

A single count supports this clone. The chain employs TRBV5-1 and TRBJ1-2, with TRBD1 matching over 9 bases. In germline, CDR1 is SGHRS, CDR2 YFSETQ. The CDR3 spans 14 residues. Germline trimming cut 3 bases from V and 6 bases from J; bases unmatched to any gene: 6. The CDR3 region is CASSSPDRGNGYTF. The CDR3, as DNA: TGCGCCAGCAGCTCCCCGGACAGGGGAAATGGCTACACCTTC.

The chain employs TRBV27 and TRBJ1-2; 9 bases are shared with TRBD1. Germline CDR1 MNHEY, CDR2 SMNVEV (reference sequence). CDR3 length equals 14 residues. Unmatched junction bases numbered 6, after V lost 5 bases and J lost 5 bases. CDR3 sequence reads: CASSQQGAGYGYTF. DNA for the CDR3: TGTGCCAGCAGTCAACAGGGGGCGGGATATGGCTACACCTTC.

The chain links TRBV24-1 to TRBJ2-2, with TRBD2 matching over 7 bases. J gave up 6 bases and V 4 bases, and 10 bases lay outside the gene matches. This CDR3 is built from 16 residues. CDR1 is KGHDR, CDR2 SFDVKD, per germline. CDR3 in amino acids: CATSEPRRGRAGELFF. The DNA for the CDR3 is TGTGCCACCAGTGAACCCCGTCGGGGGAGGGCCGGGGAGCTGTTTTTT.

This chain uses TRBV7-2 with TRBJ2-5, with D possibly being TRBD2 (5 bases). Per germline, CDR1 SGHTA and CDR2 FQGNSA. Deletions cut 5 bases from V and 3 bases from J, with 13 bases between. The CDR3 extends over 14 amino acids. The CDR3 DNA reads as TGTGCCAGCAGCCCGGGATTCCAAAAAGAGACCCAGTACTTC. Translation gives CASSPGFQKETQYF.

This sequence joins TRBV3-1 (or the pseudogene TRBV3-2) and TRBJ1-4; a possible D gene is TRBD1 (5 bases). The CDR3 totals 16 residues. V lost 4 bases and J 8 bases, leaving 20 bases between the germline ends. Germline CDR1 is LGHDT and CDR2 is YNNKEL (reference sequence). The CDR3 spells CASSLRSGGSGEKLFF. Here the CDR3 DNA reads TGTGCCAGCAGCCTCCGATCGGGGGGGTCTGGCGAAAAACTGTTTTTT.

V usage is TRBV7-3 and J usage is TRBJ2-2; 7 bases agree with TRBD1. The CDR3 has 17 amino acids. V lost 4 bases, J lost 4 bases, and 12 bases stayed unmatched. Germline CDR1 reads SGHTA; CDR2 reads FQGTGA. The CDR3 loop is CASSSRTRQGITGELFF. Here the CDR3 DNA reads TGTGCCAGCAGCTCAAGAACCCGACAGGGTATCACCGGGGAGCTGTTTTTT.

V and J are TRBV7-6 and TRBJ2-1, with 10 bases fitting TRBD2. Per the germline V gene, CDR1 is SGHVS and CDR2 is FNYEAQ. The V and J ends lost 4 bases and 8 bases, in that order; junction bases with no gene match: 8. The CDR3 has 15 amino acids. This chain's CDR3 is CASSYRSGGLDEQFF. DNA for the CDR3: TGTGCCAGCAGCTATCGTAGCGGGGGGCTTGATGAGCAGTTCTTC. Complete variable domain (other parts from reference TRBV7-6 and TRBJ2-1): GAGVSQSPRYKVTKRGQDVALRCDPISGHVSLYWYRQALGQGPEFLTYFNYEAQQDKSGLPNDRFSAERPEGSISTLTIQRTEQRDSAMYRCASSYRSGGLDEQFFGPGTRLTVL.

The chain recombines TRBV7-3 with TRBJ2-1; 7 bases fit TRBD2. Germline V gene lookup returns CDR1 SGHTA and CDR2 FQGTGA. Trimming removed 1 base from V and 6 bases from J; junction bases left unmatched: 3. The CDR3 sequence is 14 residues long. The CDR3: CASSLNSGGNEQFF. CDR3 coding DNA: TGTGCCAGCAGCTTAAATTCGGGGGGCAATGAGCAGTTCTTC.

The J gene is TRBJ1-1, the V gene TRBV2; perhaps TRBD1 as D (6 bases). V was shortened by 5 bases and J by 8 bases, with 18 bases between the two germline ends. The germline CDR1 and CDR2 sequences are SNHLY and FYNNEI. This CDR3 is built from 14 residues. CDR3 nucleotides: TGTGCCAGCAGTATCCAAGGGGGGGCCTACGAAGCTTTCTTT. Translating it yields CASSIQGGAYEAFF.

The chain has TRBV19 and TRBJ1-1, with TRBD1 matching 8 bases. CDR3 length: 13 amino acids. Trimming removed 7 bases from V and 6 bases from J; junction bases left unmatched: 7. CDR1 is LNHDA, CDR2 SQIVND, per germline (reference sequence). The CDR3 protein is CASNLQGQAEAFF. The CDR3 coding sequence is TGTGCCAGTAACCTACAGGGACAGGCTGAAGCTTTCTTT.

The V gene is TRBV18, the J gene TRBJ1-1; TRBD1 matches at 7 bases. CDR3 length: 15 amino acids. Germline V CDR1 and CDR2: KGHSH, LQKENI. V lost 5 bases, J lost 3 bases, and 9 bases stayed unmatched. CDR3: CASSAGTALYTEAFF. CDR3 nucleotide sequence: TGTGCCAGCTCAGCCGGGACAGCACTTTACACTGAAGCTTTCTTT.

The chain is built from TRBV2 and TRBJ2-5; 7 nucleotides align to TRBD1. After removal of 7 bases from V and 2 bases from J, the junction contained 7 bases not matched to a gene. There are 14 residues in the CDR3. The V gene's germline CDR1 is SNHLY and CDR2 FYNNEI. The CDR3 DNA reads TGTGCCAGCATCGTAAGGGGACAGCAAGAGACCCAGTACTTC. Translated, it gives CASIVRGQQETQYF.

V and J are TRBV5-1 and TRBJ1-6; possible D gene TRBD1, 6 bases. V shed 4 bases and J shed 4 bases, with 12 bases lying between them. CDR1 is SGHRS, CDR2 YFSETQ, per germline. The CDR3 contains 15 residues. CDR3 in DNA: TGCGCCAGCAGCCAAGGACAGAATTATAATTCACCCCTCCACTTT. Translation: CASSQGQNYNSPLHF.